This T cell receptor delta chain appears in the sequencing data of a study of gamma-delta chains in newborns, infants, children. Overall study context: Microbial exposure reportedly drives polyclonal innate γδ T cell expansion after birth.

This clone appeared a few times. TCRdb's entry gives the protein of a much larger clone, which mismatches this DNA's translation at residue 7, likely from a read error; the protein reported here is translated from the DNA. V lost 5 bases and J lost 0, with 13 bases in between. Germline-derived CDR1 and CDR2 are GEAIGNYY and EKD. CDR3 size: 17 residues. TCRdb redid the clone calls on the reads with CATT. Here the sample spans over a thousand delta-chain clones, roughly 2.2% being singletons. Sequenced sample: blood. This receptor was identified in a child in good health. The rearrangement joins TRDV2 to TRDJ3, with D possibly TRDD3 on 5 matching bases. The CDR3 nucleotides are TGTGCCTGTGTTAGGGGGGGCTACTCCTGGGACACCCGACAGATGTTTTTC. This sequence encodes CACVRGGYSWDTRQMFF.